Sequencing of this T cell receptor beta chain was carried out in a study of cytomegalovirus exposure and HLA in healthy donors. Germline loops: CDR1 SGHNT, CDR2 YYREEE (reference sequence). With 3 bases removed from V and 6 bases from J, the gap between germline ends came to 13 bases. This CDR3 comprises 14 residues. Researchers ran the PCR with 60 Vbeta and 13 Jbeta primers. The assay was immunoSEQ multiplex PCR, and TCRdb's table has in-frame clones only and misses some. The table lists 130,000 to 150,000 clones. The rearrangement uses TRBV5-4 and TRBJ1-3; D is unclear. The sample comprised PBMCs. The receptor comes from a man in his forties or fifties in good health and CMV-seronegative. The CDR3 region is CASSSTADSNTIYF. The CDR3 DNA is TGTGCCAGCAGCTCAACGGCCGACTCAAACACCATATATTTT.